Detailed here is one T cell receptor (beta chain). Its antigen is still unknown. These data are taken from a study of T cell responses to AZD1222 COVID-19 vaccine. Whole-study context: Second doses were pooled across both intervals (about 4 or about 12 weeks). General study results and limits: Increases in Spike-specific TCR breadth and depth were seen after two AZD1222 doses.

Data came from immunoSEQ multiplex PCR; TCRdb stores just in-frame clones and leaves some out. The data show 100,000 to 150,000 clones, about 86% seen once. Per germline, CDR1 ENHRY and CDR2 SYGVKD. The CDR3 extends over 13 amino acids. Trimming pared 0 bases from V and 1 base from J, leaving 4 bases between. The chain uses TRBV10-3 and TRBJ2-7; D not resolved. The clonotype was recovered from an adult in good health. The sample here was peripheral blood, taken on day 0 of AZD1222 vaccination. This CDR3 reads CAISESESYEQYF. DNA for the CDR3: TGTGCCATCAGTGAGTCGGAATCCTACGAGCAGTACTTC.